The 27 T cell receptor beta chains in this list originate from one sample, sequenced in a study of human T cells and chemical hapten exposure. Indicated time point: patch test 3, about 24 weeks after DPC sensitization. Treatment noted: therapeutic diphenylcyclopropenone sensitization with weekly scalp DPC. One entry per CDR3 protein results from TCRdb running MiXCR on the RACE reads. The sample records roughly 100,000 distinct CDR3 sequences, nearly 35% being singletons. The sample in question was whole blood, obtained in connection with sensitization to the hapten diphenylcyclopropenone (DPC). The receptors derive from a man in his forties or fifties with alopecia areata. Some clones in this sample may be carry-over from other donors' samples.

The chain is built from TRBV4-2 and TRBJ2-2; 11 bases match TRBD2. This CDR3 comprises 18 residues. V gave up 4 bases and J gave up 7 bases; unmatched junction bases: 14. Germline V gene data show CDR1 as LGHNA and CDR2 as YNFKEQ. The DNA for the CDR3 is TGTGCCAGCAGCCGAGATGGGACTAGCGGAGGTTGGGGCGGGGAGCTGTTTTTT. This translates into CASSRDGTSGGWGGELFF.

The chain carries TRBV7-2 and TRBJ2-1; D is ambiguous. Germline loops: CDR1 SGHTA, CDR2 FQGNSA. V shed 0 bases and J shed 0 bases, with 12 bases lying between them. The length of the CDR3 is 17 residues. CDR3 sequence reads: CASSLARGRSSYNEQFF. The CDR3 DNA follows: TGTGCCAGCAGCTTAGCGCGTGGTAGGAGCTCCTACAATGAGCAGTTCTTC.

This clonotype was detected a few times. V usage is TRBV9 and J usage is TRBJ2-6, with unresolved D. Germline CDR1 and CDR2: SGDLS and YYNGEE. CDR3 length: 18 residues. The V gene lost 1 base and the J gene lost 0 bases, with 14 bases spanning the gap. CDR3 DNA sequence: TGTGCCAGCAGCGTAACGGGCCGAGGAAGCTCTGGGGCCAACGTCCTGACTTTC. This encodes CASSVTGRGSSGANVLTF.

CDR3 coding DNA: TGTGCCAGCAGCAACAGGGTATGGCGCTCTGGAAACACCATATATTTT. This gives the protein CASSNRVWRSGNTIYF. The gene calls are TRBV6-2 or TRBV6-3 and TRBJ1-3; possibly TRBD1 for D (6 bases). This CDR3 spans 16 amino acids. Germline V CDR1 and CDR2: MNHEY, SVGEGT. The V and J ends lost 6 bases and 0 bases respectively, with 15 bases between them.

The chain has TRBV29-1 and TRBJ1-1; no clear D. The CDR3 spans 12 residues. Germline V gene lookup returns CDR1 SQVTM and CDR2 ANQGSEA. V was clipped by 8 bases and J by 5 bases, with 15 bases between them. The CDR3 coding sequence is TGCAGCCCGTTAGTTTTGAGGACTGAAGCTTTCTTT. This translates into CSPLVLRTEAFF. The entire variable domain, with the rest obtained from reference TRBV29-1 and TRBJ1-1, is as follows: SAVISQKPSRDICQRGTSLTIQCQVDSQVTMMFWYRQQPGQSLTLIATANQGSEATYESGFVIDKFPISRPNLTFSTLTVSNMSPEDSSIYLCSPLVLRTEAFFGQGTRLTVV.

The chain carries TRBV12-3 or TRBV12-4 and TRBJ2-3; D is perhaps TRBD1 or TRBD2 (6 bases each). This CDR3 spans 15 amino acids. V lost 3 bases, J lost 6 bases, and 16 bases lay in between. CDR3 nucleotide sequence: TGTGCCAGCAGTTTCGAGGGGGGCCAGGCTGATACGCAGTATTTT. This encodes CASSFEGGQADTQYF.

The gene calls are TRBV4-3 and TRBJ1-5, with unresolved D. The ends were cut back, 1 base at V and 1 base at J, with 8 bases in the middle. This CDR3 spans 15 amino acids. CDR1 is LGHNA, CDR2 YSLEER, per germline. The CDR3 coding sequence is TGCGCCAGCAGCCAAGTAACGGGGAGCAATCAGCCCCAGCATTTT. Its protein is CASSQVTGSNQPQHF.

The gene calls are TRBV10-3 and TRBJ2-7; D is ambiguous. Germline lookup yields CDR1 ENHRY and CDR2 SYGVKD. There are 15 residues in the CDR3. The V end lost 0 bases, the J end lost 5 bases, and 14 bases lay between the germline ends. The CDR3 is CAISESRGREDEQYV. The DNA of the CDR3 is TGTGCCATCAGTGAGTCCCGAGGTAGAGAGGACGAGCAGTACGTC.

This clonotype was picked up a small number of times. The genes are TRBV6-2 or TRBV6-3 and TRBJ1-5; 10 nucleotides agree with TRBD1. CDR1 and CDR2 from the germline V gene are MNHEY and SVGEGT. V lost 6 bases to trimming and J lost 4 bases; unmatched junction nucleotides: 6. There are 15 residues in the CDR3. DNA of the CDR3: TGTGCCAGCAGCCCCGGGACAGGGGATAATCAGCCCCAGCATTTT. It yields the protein CASSPGTGDNQPQHF.

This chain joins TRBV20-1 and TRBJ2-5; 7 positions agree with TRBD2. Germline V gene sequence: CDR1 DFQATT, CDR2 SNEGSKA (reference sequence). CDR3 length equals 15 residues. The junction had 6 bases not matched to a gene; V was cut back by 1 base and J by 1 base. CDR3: CSARVVAGLQETQYF. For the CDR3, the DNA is TGCAGTGCTAGAGTGGTAGCGGGTCTCCAAGAGACCCAGTACTTC.

The DNA of the CDR3 is TGCAGCGTTGGGGTCCCACGGGGGTTGGATGGCTACACCTTC. This gives the protein CSVGVPRGLDGYTF. V is TRBV29-1 and J is TRBJ1-2; TRBD1 might be the D (5 bases). The V gene lost 4 bases and the J gene lost 6 bases, with 18 bases spanning the gap. The V gene's germline CDR1 is SQVTM and CDR2 ANQGSEA. The CDR3 is made up of 14 amino acids.

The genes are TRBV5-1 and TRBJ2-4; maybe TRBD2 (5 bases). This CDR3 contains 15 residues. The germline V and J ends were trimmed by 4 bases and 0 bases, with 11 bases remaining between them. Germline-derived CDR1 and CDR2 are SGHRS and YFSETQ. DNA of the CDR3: TGCGCCAGCAGCCCCGGGGAGATAGCCAAAAACATTCAGTACTTC. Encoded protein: CASSPGEIAKNIQYF. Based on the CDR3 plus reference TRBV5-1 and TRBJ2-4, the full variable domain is KAGVTQTPRYLIKTRGQQVTLSCSPISGHRSVSWYQQTPGQGLQFLFEYFSETQRNKGNFPGRFSGRQFSNSRSEMNVSTLELGDSALYLCASSPGEIAKNIQYFGAGTRLSVL.

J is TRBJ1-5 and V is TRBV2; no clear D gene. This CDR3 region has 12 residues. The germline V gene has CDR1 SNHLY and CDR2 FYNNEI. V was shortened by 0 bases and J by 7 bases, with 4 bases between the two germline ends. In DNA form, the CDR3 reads TGTGCCAGCAGTGAAGCAGCACAGCCCCAGCATTTT. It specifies CASSEAAQPQHF.

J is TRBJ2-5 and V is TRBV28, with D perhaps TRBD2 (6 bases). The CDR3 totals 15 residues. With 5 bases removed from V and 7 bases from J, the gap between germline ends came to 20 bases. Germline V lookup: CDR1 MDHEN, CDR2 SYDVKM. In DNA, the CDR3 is TGTGCCAGCAGTCCCGCTCTGGGAGGACCCCGGACCCAGTACTTC. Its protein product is CASSPALGGPRTQYF.

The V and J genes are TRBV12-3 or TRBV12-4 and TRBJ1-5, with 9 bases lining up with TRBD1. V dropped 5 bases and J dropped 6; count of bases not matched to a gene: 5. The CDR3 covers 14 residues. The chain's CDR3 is CASSTGTGSQPQHF. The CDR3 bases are TGTGCCAGCAGTACCGGGACAGGGAGTCAGCCCCAGCATTTT.

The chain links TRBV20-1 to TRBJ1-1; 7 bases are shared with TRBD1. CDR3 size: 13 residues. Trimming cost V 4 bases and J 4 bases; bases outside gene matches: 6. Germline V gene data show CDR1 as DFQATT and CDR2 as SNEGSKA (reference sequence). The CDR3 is CSANRGTGTEAFF. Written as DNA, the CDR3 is TGCAGTGCTAACAGGGGTACGGGCACTGAAGCTTTCTTT.

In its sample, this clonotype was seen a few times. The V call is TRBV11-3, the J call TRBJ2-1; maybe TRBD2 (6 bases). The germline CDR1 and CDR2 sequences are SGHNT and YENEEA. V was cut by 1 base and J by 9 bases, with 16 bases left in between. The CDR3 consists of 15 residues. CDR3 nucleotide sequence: TGTGCCAGCAGCTTAGTTCGCGGGAAACTCGGTGAGCAGTTCTTC. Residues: CASSLVRGKLGEQFF.

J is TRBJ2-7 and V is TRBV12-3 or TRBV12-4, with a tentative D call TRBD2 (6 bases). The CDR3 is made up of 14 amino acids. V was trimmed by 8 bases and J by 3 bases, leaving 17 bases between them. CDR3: CASSDSGRNYEQYF. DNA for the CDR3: TGTGCCAGCTCCGACTCCGGGAGAAACTACGAGCAGTACTTC.

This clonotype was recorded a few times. CDR3 sequence (DNA): TGTGCCAGCAGCTCCATTAGCAATCAGCCCCAGCATTTT. As protein: CASSSISNQPQHF. The rearrangement uses TRBV7-9 and TRBJ1-5; D not certain. Germline loops: CDR1 SEHNR, CDR2 FQNEAQ (reference sequence). V lost 4 bases to trimming and J lost 0 bases, with 4 bases between them. The CDR3 contains 13 residues.

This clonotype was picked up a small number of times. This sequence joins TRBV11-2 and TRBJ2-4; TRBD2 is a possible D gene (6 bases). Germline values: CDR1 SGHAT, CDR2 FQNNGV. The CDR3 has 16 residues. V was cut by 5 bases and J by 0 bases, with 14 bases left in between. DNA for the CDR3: TGTGCCAGCAGCCCAAATCCGGGACTAGCCAAAAACATTCAGTACTTC. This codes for CASSPNPGLAKNIQYF.

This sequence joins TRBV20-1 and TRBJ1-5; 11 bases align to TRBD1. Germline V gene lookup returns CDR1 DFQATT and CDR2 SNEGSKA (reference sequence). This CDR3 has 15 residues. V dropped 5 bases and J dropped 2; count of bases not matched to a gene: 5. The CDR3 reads CSASQDRGRNQPQHF. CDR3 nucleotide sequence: TGCAGTGCTTCCCAGGACAGGGGGCGCAATCAGCCCCAGCATTTT.

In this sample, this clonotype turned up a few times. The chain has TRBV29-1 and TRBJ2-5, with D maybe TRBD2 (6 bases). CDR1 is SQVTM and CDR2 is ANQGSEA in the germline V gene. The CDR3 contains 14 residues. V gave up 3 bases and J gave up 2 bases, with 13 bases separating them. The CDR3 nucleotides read TGCAGCGTTGAGGGGGGTCCTGGGCAAGAGACCCAGTACTTC. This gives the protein CSVEGGPGQETQYF.

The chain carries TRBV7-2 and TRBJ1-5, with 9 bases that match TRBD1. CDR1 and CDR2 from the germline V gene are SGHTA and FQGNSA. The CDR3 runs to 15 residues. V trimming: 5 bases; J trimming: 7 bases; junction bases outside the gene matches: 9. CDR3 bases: TGTGCCAGCAGCCGGACAGGGGCGTTCCCCCAGCCCCAGCATTTT. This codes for CASSRTGAFPQPQHF.

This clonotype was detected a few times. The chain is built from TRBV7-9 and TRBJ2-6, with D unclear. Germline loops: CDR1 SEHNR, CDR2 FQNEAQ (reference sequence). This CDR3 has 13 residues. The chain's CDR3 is CAGSLSGANVLTF. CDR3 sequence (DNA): TGTGCTGGTTCACTCTCTGGGGCCAACGTCCTGACTTTC.

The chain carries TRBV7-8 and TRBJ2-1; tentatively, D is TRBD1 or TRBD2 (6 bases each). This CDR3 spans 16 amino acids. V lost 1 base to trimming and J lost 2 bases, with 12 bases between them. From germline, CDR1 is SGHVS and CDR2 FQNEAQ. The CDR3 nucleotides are TGTGCCAGCAGCTTAGAGAGGGGGGCGGCCTACAATGAGCAGTTCTTC. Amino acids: CASSLERGAAYNEQFF.

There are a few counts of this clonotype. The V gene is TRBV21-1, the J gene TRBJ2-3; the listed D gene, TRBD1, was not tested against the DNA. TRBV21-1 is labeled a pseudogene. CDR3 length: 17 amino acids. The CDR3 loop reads CASSKEGQGASPDTQYF. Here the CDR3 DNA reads TGTGCCAGCAGCAAAGAAGGGCAGGGGGCGTCCCCAGATACGCAGTATTTT.

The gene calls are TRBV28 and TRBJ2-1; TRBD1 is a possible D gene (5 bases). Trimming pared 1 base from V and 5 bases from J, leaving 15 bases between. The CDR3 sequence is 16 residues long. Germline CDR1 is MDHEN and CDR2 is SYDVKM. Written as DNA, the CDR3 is TGTGCCAGCAGTTTATCAGGGTCGCTGACCCACAATGAGCAGTTCTTC. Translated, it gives CASSLSGSLTHNEQFF.